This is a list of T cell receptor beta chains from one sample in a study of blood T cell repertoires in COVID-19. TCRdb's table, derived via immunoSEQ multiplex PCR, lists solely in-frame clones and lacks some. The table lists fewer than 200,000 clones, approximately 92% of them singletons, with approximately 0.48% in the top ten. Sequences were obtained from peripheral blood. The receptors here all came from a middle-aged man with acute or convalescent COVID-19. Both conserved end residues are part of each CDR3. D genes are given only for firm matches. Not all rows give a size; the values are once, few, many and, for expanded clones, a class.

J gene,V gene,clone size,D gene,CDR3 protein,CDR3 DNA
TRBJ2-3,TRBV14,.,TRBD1,CASSPRDRGITDTQYF,TGTGCCAGCAGCCCACGGGACAGGGGAATCACAGATACGCAGTATTTT
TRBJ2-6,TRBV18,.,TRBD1,CASSETGTYSGANVLTF,TGTGCCAGCTCAGAGACAGGGACCTACTCTGGGGCCAACGTCCTGACTTTC
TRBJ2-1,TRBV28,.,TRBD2,CASSPHPPVSGRNYNEQFF,TGTGCCAGCAGCCCCCATCCCCCCGTTAGCGGGAGGAACTACAATGAGCAGTTCTTC
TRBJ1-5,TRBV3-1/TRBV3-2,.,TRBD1,CASSQGDRGPQPQHF,TGTGCCAGCAGCCAGGGGGACAGGGGGCCACAGCCCCAGCATTTT
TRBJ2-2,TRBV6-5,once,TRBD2,CASSPGGGHTGELFF,TGTGCCAGCAGTCCTGGCGGGGGGCACACCGGGGAGCTGTTTTTT
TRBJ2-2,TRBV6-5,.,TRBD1,CASNPRDRVSGELFF,TGTGCCAGCAATCCGCGGGACAGGGTCTCCGGGGAGCTGTTTTTT
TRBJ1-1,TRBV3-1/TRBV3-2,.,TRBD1,CASSLNSGGNTEAFF,TGTGCCAGCAGCCTTAACTCAGGGGGCAATACTGAAGCTTTCTTT
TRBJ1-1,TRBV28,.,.,CASSLLDTMNTEAFF,TGTGCCAGCAGTTTACTTGACACCATGAACACTGAAGCTTTCTTT
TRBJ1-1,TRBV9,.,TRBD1,CASSGGQVNTEAFF,TGTGCCAGCAGCGGAGGACAGGTGAACACTGAAGCTTTCTTT
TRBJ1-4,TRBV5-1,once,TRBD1,CASSLTGANEKLFF,TGCGCCAGCAGCTTAACAGGGGCAAATGAAAAACTGTTTTTT
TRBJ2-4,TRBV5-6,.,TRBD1,CASSLGDRGVAKNIQYF,TGTGCCAGCAGCTTGGGGGACAGGGGAGTAGCCAAAAACATTCAGTACTTC
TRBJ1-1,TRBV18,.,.,CASSPQTLATTEAFF,TGTGCCAGCTCACCCCAGACACTAGCTACCACTGAAGCTTTCTTT
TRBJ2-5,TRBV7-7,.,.,CASSSPAGGGAETQYF,TGTGCCAGCAGCTCGCCGGCGGGCGGGGGCGCCGAGACCCAGTACTTC
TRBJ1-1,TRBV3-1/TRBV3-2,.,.,CASSQGGTRMNTEAFF,TGTGCCAGCAGCCAAGGGGGGACACGCATGAACACTGAAGCTTTCTTT
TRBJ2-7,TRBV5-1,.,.,CASSMTGRVGSYEQYF,TGCGCCAGCAGCATGACAGGTCGGGTTGGCTCCTACGAGCAGTACTTC
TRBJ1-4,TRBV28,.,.,CASRYQQGGEKLFF,TGTGCCAGCAGATACCAACAGGGTGGTGAAAAACTGTTTTTT
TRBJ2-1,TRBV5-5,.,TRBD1,CASSLEPGGHEQFF,TGTGCCAGCAGCTTAGAGCCAGGGGGACATGAGCAGTTCTTC
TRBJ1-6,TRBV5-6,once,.,CASSSSYNSPLHF,TGTGCCAGCTCGAGCTCCTATAATTCACCCCTCCACTTT
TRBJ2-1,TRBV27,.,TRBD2,CASSSTSGIRYNEQFF,TGTGCCAGCAGTTCGACTAGCGGGATTAGATACAATGAGCAGTTCTTC
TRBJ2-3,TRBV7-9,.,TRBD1,CALTPGQAIEDTQYF,TGTGCCCTCACCCCCGGACAGGCGATCGAGGATACGCAGTATTTT
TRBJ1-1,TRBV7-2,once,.,CASSLASGVEAFF,TGTGCCAGCAGCTTAGCATCAGGGGTAGAAGCTTTCTTT
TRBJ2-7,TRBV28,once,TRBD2,CASRAGTSGIYEQYF,TGTGCCAGCAGGGCCGGGACTAGCGGAATCTACGAGCAGTACTTC
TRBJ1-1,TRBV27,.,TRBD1,CASSPTPARTGRLVTEAFF,TGTGCCAGCAGTCCAACACCCGCCCGGACAGGGCGCCTCGTCACTGAAGCTTTCTTT
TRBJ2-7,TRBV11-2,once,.,CASSFGSTYEQYF,TGTGCCAGCAGCTTCGGTAGCACCTACGAGCAGTACTTC
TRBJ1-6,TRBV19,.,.,CASSMRLNNSPLHF,TGTGCCAGTAGTATGAGACTAAATAATTCACCCCTCCACTTT
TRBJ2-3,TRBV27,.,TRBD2,CASSLGGLAATDTQYF,TGTGCCAGCAGTTTAGGGGGACTAGCGGCCACAGATACGCAGTATTTT
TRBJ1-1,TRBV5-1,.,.,CASSNSQEGTEAFF,TGCGCCAGCAGCAACAGCCAGGAAGGAACTGAAGCTTTCTTT
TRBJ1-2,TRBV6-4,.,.,CASSSDGGNPYGYTF,TGTGCCAGCAGCTCCGACGGAGGGAATCCCTATGGCTACACCTTC